The source of this T cell receptor beta chain is a study of CD8 T cells in ankylosing spondylitis (dated by TCRdb to the late 2010s). With respect to the entire study: The study profiled T cell receptor beta repertoires in healthy donors and ankylosing spondylitis patients to find disease-linked TCR variants. In total, the full study cohort was made up of over a hundred healthy donors and 20 to 25 ankylosing spondylitis patients. Samples of peripheral blood were taken, and for ankylosing spondylitis patients, synovial fluid was collected as well. Study-wide findings and limitations: In peripheral blood, the disease-linked clones were found at relatively low frequencies and had a CD8+ phenotype. The disease-linked clones were reported as significantly enriched in matched synovial fluid samples from ankylosing spondylitis patients. Some motif variants were previously reported in synovial fluid and blood of reactive arthritis patients, suggesting common disease-initiation mechanisms. Blood from ankylosing spondylitis patients appeared to be characterized by a TCR beta motif made up of under ten highly homologous amino acid variants.

Synovial fluid samples were matched to blood samples from the same ankylosing spondylitis patients. The instrument was an Illumina HiSeq 2500. TCR beta libraries were prepared by quantitative 5'-RACE with molecular barcodes. On the study's bioinformatics: A new computational method based on a probabilistic model of VDJ rearrangement was used to identify disease-linked TCR variants. TCRdb reanalyzed the raw reads on its own, using fastp at Q25 for trimming and MiXCR for clone calling, and kept in-frame beta chains. Every entry covers one CDR3 protein and lists the most common genes and DNA from its rows. Here the V and J calls rest on TCRdb's processing, not on the authors' analysis. This sample has some 150,000 distinct CDR3 sequences in its table, and approximately 44% of those were observed once. Of the sample, 13% to 15% is held by the ten largest clones. Regarding this clonotype: Its target antigen remains unknown. One end of the junction does not line up with germline, which may come from a read error.

The CDR3 contains 15 residues, cysteine and phenylalanine counted. CDR3 DNA is the only sequence kept; it has 45 bases, read in frame from the first base. The germline V gene specifies MGHRA as CDR1 and YSYEKL as CDR2. The chain joins TRBV4-1 to TRBJ1-1, with no reliable assignment of the D segment. The material sequenced was synovial fluid, either unsorted or a sorted T cell fraction (not recorded which). This TCR was sampled from a male donor with ankylosing spondylitis. In nucleotide form, the sequence is TGTGCCAGCAGCCAAGATCCCAGCCCGAACACTGAAGCTTTCTTT. Protein translation: CASSQDPSPNTEAFF.